The entry below gives a single TCR beta chain sequence along with its context. The antigen is undetermined. The sample belongs to a study of cytomegalovirus exposure and HLA in healthy donors. Study results and caveats: A highly shared variant cluster was judged a likely technical artifact. Rare sequences made up most TCRs, while some public TCRs were found in many donors. Sequencing depth roughly uniform across donors was assumed in presence/absence analyses. A later examination showed that TCR association rates differed by HLA locus, with DRB1 most and HLA-C fewest.

The CDR3 totals 14 residues. Germline CDR1 is SEHNR and CDR2 is FQNEAQ (reference sequence). The germline V and J ends were trimmed by 5 bases and 6 bases, with 13 bases remaining between them. PCR employed 60 Vbeta and 13 Jbeta primers. Libraries were prepared by immunoSEQ multiplex PCR; TCRdb keeps only in-frame clonotypes and omits some of them. The sample includes 200,000 or so clones, over 75% of them seen just once. Sequencing used PBMCs. The source of this sequence is a boy aged 2 to 10 in good health and CMV-seronegative. V and J are TRBV7-9 and TRBJ2-2; weak D call: TRBD2 (6 bases). CDR3 in amino acids: CASSPPTRAGELFF. CDR3 sequence (DNA): TGTGCCAGCAGCCCGCCGACTAGAGCCGGGGAGCTGTTTTTT.